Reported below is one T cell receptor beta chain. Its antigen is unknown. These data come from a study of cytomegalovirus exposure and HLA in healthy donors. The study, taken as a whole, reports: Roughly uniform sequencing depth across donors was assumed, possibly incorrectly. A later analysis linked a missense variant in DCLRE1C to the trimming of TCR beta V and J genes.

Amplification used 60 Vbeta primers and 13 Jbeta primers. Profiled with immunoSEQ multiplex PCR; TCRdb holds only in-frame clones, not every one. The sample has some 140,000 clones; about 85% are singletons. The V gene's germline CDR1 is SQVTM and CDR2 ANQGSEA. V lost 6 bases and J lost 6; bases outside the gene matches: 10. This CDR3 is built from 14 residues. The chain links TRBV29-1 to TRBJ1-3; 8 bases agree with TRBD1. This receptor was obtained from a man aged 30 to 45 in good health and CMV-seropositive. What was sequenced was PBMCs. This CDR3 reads CSVPGQDSENTIYF. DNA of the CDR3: TGCAGCGTCCCGGGACAGGACTCAGAAAACACCATATATTTT.